A selection of T cell receptor beta chains follows, all from one sample in a study of blood T cell repertoires in COVID-19. This table comes from immunoSEQ multiplex PCR, and its TCRdb copy is limited to in-frame clones, with some not included. The sample has almost 80,000 clones, more than 80% seen once. The specimen was peripheral blood. Every receptor here comes from a woman of 80 years or more with acute or convalescent COVID-19. The CDR3 runs from the conserved cysteine through the conserved F or W. A D gene is named only where the DNA matches it firmly.

V gene	J gene	D gene	CDR3 DNA	CDR3 protein
TRBV24-1	TRBJ2-2	TRBD1	TGTGCCACCAGAGGACAGGCGAACACCGGGGAGCTGTTTTTT	CATRGQANTGELFF
TRBV2	TRBJ2-1	-	TGTGCCAGCAGTTCCAGGGGCGGACGATCCTACAATGAGCAGTTCTTC	CASSSRGGRSYNEQFF
TRBV6-1	TRBJ2-1	TRBD2	TGTGCCAGCAGTGAAGCCTCTAGCGGCGCCTACAATGAGCAGTTCTTC	CASSEASSGAYNEQFF
TRBV5-1	TRBJ2-1	TRBD1	TGCGCCAGCAGCTCACTTGGAATGACAGGGAGCTACAATGAGCAGTTCTTC	CASSSLGMTGSYNEQFF
TRBV27	TRBJ2-5	-	TGTGCCAGCAGTTTATCGCCCCCTAGGGGGAGGGCCGAAGAGACCCAGTACTTC	CASSLSPPRGRAEETQYF
TRBV9	TRBJ1-2	TRBD1	TGTGCCAGCAGCGGAACAGGGGATTACTATGGCTACACCTTC	CASSGTGDYYGYTF
TRBV7-8	TRBJ1-3	TRBD1	TGTGCCAGCAGCTCGGTAACAGGGGTTCGTGGAAACACCATATATTTT	CASSSVTGVRGNTIYF
TRBV2	TRBJ1-2	-	TGTGCCAGCAGCACAGGACAGACCTATGGCTACACCTTC	CASSTGQTYGYTF
TRBV9	TRBJ1-2	TRBD1	TGTGCCAGCAGCGTAGACCACAGGGGAGTCAGCGGCTACACCTTC	CASSVDHRGVSGYTF
TRBV3-1/TRBV3-2	TRBJ2-3	-	TGTGCCAGCAGCCAACCAGGGAGCACAGATACGCAGTATTTT	CASSQPGSTDTQYF
TRBV2	TRBJ1-5	-	TGTGCCAGCAGCCAGAAGACATCGTATCAGCCCCAGCATTTT	CASSQKTSYQPQHF
TRBV28	TRBJ1-2	-	TGTGCCAGCAGTTTGGCTAGTGTGGGCTACACCTTC	CASSLASVGYTF
TRBV9	TRBJ1-4	TRBD1	TGTGCCAGCAGCGACAGGGGAGCAGGGGAAAAACTGTTTTTT	CASSDRGAGEKLFF
TRBV19	TRBJ2-7	-	TGTGCCAGTAGTATAGGAGGCTCCTACGAGCAGTACTTC	CASSIGGSYEQYF
TRBV9	TRBJ2-1	-	TGTGCCAGCAGCCTCAGGGATAGCTCCTACAATGAGCAGTTCTTC	CASSLRDSSYNEQFF
TRBV7-9	TRBJ2-3	-	TGTGCCAGCATACCCGGGACTCCAAGTGGAGATACGCAGTATTTT	CASIPGTPSGDTQYF
TRBV5-6	TRBJ2-7	-	TGTGCCAGCAGTTGGGTCGGGACTCCAGGAGGTCGCGAGCAGTACTTC	CASSWVGTPGGREQYF
TRBV28	TRBJ2-1	-	TGTGCCAGCAGTTCCGAGAGCTCCTACAATGAGCAGTTCTTC	CASSSESSYNEQFF
TRBV6-4	TRBJ1-2	-	TGTGCCAGCAGTGCAGGGCCGGATGGCTACACCTTC	CASSAGPDGYTF
TRBV2	TRBJ1-5	TRBD1	TGTGCCAGCAGCGCTTCCCGGACAGGGGCCAACGGGCCCCAGCATTTT	CASSASRTGANGPQHF
TRBV5-1	TRBJ1-2	-	TGCGCCAGCAGCTTGGCAAGCAACTATGGCTACACCTTC	CASSLASNYGYTF
TRBV7-9	TRBJ1-1	TRBD1	TGTGCCAGCAGCTTAGAGTCGACAGGGGAAGCTTTCTTT	CASSLESTGEAFF
TRBV7-9	TRBJ2-1	TRBD2	TGTGCCAGCAGCTTAGTGTGGGTAACTAGCGGGAGGAATGAGCAGTTCTTC	CASSLVWVTSGRNEQFF
TRBV21-1	TRBJ2-5	-	TGTGCCAGCAGCCCCGGACTAGCGGGAGGGCCCAGCATCGAGACCCAGTACTTC	CASSPGLAGGPSIETQYF
TRBV21-1	TRBJ2-7	-	TGTGCCAGCAGTGGGGGAGGTAGCGGGAGAATGTGGGAGCAGTACTTC	CASSGGGSGRMWEQYF
TRBV11-1	TRBJ2-1	TRBD1	TGTGCCAGCAGCTTAGGGGGACAGACCTACAATGAGCAGTTCTTC	CASSLGGQTYNEQFF